What follows are 24 T cell receptor beta chains derived from one specimen sequenced in a study of T cells in Graves' hyperthyroidism and ophthalmopathy. TCR beta CDR3 regions were amplified from RNA transcripts. Primed by the HTBI set, a first-round RT-PCR was run on the TCR CDR3. One entry per CDR3 protein results from TCRdb running MiXCR on the multiplex PCR reads. The sample carries hundreds of thousands of distinct CDR3 sequences, around 21% recorded once. The specimen sequenced was blood. These receptor sequences come from a man aged 25 to 45 with Graves' ophthalmopathy.

This clonotype was counted ten times or more. The genes are TRBV5-5 and TRBJ2-1, with 9 nucleotides matching TRBD2. The CDR3 runs 15 residues. The V gene end was trimmed by 4 bases and the J gene end by 0 bases; junction bases not matched to a gene: 2. Germline loops: CDR1 SGHKS, CDR2 YYEKEE (reference sequence). The CDR3 spells CASSAGLASYNEQFF. CDR3 sequence (DNA): TGTGCCAGCAGCGCGGGACTAGCCTCCTACAATGAGCAGTTCTTC. Drawing the rest from reference TRBV5-5 and TRBJ2-1, the complete variable domain is DAGVTQSPTHLIKTRGQQVTLRCSPISGHKSVSWYQQVLGQGPQFIFQYYEKEERGRGNFPDRFSARQFPNYSSELNVNALLLGDSALYLCASSAGLASYNEQFFGPGTRLTVL.

This clonotype has a handful of counts. CDR3 sequence reads: CASSLTGVGGGELFF. In DNA, the CDR3 is TGTGCCAGCAGCTTAACGGGGGTTGGCGGCGGGGAGCTGTTTTTT. The chain couples TRBV7-3 to TRBJ2-2; D is perhaps TRBD1 or TRBD2 (5 bases each). V lost 0 bases and J lost 7, with 12 bases in between. Germline V lookup: CDR1 SGHTA, CDR2 FQGTGA. This CDR3 contains 15 residues.

The table lists this clonotype with a few counts. The rearrangement joins TRBV30 to TRBJ1-6, with 7 bases aligning to TRBD1. This CDR3 comprises 14 residues. V lost 4 bases to trimming and J lost 7 bases; unmatched junction nucleotides: 7. Germline V lookup: CDR1 GTSNPN, CDR2 SVGIG (reference sequence). For the CDR3, the DNA is TGTGCCTGGAAACTTCAGGGGGTAAATTCACCCCTCCACTTT. This codes for CAWKLQGVNSPLHF.

The chain links TRBV15 to TRBJ1-2; a possible D gene is TRBD1 (6 bases). CDR3 length: 16 amino acids. Germline lookup yields CDR1 LNHNV and CDR2 YYDKDF (reference sequence). V was shortened by 0 bases and J by 6 bases, with 17 bases between the two germline ends. CDR3 coding DNA: TGTGCCACCAGCAGAGATCACGTGTTAGGGGGGGATGGCTACACCTTC. It translates to CATSRDHVLGGDGYTF.

This clonotype was detected many times. The chain combines TRBV2 with TRBJ2-7; D remains ambiguous. Germline lookup yields CDR1 SNHLY and CDR2 FYNNEI. CDR3 length: 12 residues. The V end lost 2 bases, the J end lost 3 bases, and 5 bases lay between the germline ends. The CDR3 nucleotides are TGTGCCAGCAGTGAATCTAACTACGAGCAGTACTTC. This gives the protein CASSESNYEQYF. Supplemented by reference TRBV2 and TRBJ2-7, the full variable domain reads EPEVTQTPSHQVTQMGQEVILRCVPISNHLYFYWYRQILGQKVEFLVSFYNNEISEKSEIFDDQFSVERPDGSNFTLKIRSTKLEDSAMYFCASSESNYEQYFGPGTRLTVT.

This clonotype has ten or more counts. The V call is TRBV6-2 or TRBV6-3, the J call TRBJ2-2, with 7 bases that match TRBD2. V gave up 7 bases and J gave up 6 bases; unmatched junction bases: 14. The germline gives CDR1 MNHEY, CDR2 SVGEGT. CDR3 size: 16 residues. CDR3 DNA sequence: TGTGCCAGCACCGGTAGCGGGCATGAATATCCCGGGGAGCTGTTTTTT. This translates into CASTGSGHEYPGELFF.

This clonotype has a count of ten or more. This chain uses TRBV7-9 with TRBJ2-7; 7 bases are a match to TRBD2. The CDR3 runs to 15 residues. Germline V gives CDR1 SEHNR, CDR2 FQNEAQ (reference sequence). Trimming took 4 bases from V and 0 from J; bases not matched to a gene: 6. In DNA form, the CDR3 reads TGTGCCAGCAGCTCTAGCGGAGCCCCCTCCTACGAGCAGTACTTC. It is translated as CASSSSGAPSYEQYF.

This clonotype was counted at least ten times. The chain has TRBV12-3 or TRBV12-4 and TRBJ2-3, with D possibly matching TRBD2 (5 bases). The V and J ends lost 5 bases and 2 bases respectively, with 11 bases between them. The CDR3 is made up of 14 amino acids. DNA of the CDR3: TGTGCCAGCAGTAGTAGCGTCCACACAGATACGCAGTATTTT. It specifies CASSSSVHTDTQYF.

The chain recombines TRBV5-1 with TRBJ1-6; 10 nucleotides agree with TRBD1. Trimming cost V 4 bases and J 3 bases; bases outside gene matches: 4. There are 16 residues in the CDR3. The germline CDR1 and CDR2 sequences are SGHRS and YFSETQ. CDR3 sequence reads: CASSDRDRGYNSPLHF. Written as DNA, the CDR3 is TGCGCCAGCAGCGACCGGGACAGGGGCTATAATTCACCCCTCCACTTT.

The rearrangement joins TRBV5-4 to TRBJ1-2; a possible D gene is TRBD1 (6 bases). The CDR3 extends over 14 amino acids. CDR1 is SGHNT, CDR2 YYREEE, per germline (reference sequence). Trimming stripped 6 bases from V and 4 bases from J, with 16 bases between. The CDR3 spells CASNIKGESYGYTF. The CDR3 DNA follows: TGTGCCAGCAATATCAAGGGGGAGAGCTATGGCTACACCTTC.

The chain combines TRBV13 with TRBJ2-7; D not resolved. The V end lost 0 bases, the J end lost 6 bases, and 12 bases lay between the germline ends. CDR3 length: 14 amino acids. Germline assignment: CDR1 PRHDT and CDR2 FYEKMQ (reference sequence). CDR3 bases: TGTGCCAGCAGCTTAGGGGTTAGCTCGGGCGAGCAGTACTTC. It is translated as CASSLGVSSGEQYF.

The chain carries TRBV6-2 or TRBV6-3 and TRBJ1-6, with D possibly being TRBD1 (5 bases). Trimming pared 2 bases from V and 9 bases from J, leaving 8 bases between. CDR1 is MNHEY, CDR2 SVGEGT, per germline. This CDR3 has 13 amino acids. CDR3 nucleotide sequence: TGTGCCAGCAGTTACGGGCAGGGTTCACCCCTCCACTTT. It codes for CASSYGQGSPLHF.

This clonotype showed up many times. The rearrangement uses TRBV2 and TRBJ2-1; TRBD1 matches at 9 bases. The CDR3 loop spans 15 amino acids. J gave up 8 bases and V 5 bases, and 10 bases lay outside the gene matches. Germline CDR1 is SNHLY and CDR2 is FYNNEI. For the CDR3, the DNA is TGTGCCAGCAGTCAAACAGGGGGCGATTACGATGAGCAGTTCTTC. Translating it yields CASSQTGGDYDEQFF. Looking up the rest from reference TRBV2 and TRBJ2-1 gives the full variable domain: EPEVTQTPSHQVTQMGQEVILRCVPISNHLYFYWYRQILGQKVEFLVSFYNNEISEKSEIFDDQFSVERPDGSNFTLKIRSTKLEDSAMYFCASSQTGGDYDEQFFGPGTRLTVL.

This clonotype was seen at least ten times. The gene calls are TRBV18 and TRBJ2-7; the D is unclear. The CDR3 sequence is 12 residues long. Germline V gene lookup returns CDR1 KGHSH and CDR2 LQKENI. V lost 4 bases and J 7 bases, leaving 11 bases between the germline ends. The CDR3 DNA follows: TGTGCCAGCTCACTTACCGGGCCAGAGCAGTACTTC. Translated, it gives CASSLTGPEQYF.

This chain joins TRBV5-1 and TRBJ2-1; unclear D gene. The germline CDR1 and CDR2 sequences are SGHRS and YFSETQ. The CDR3 loop spans 15 amino acids. V was clipped by 0 bases and J by 2 bases, with 9 bases between them. CDR3 amino acids: CASSLEGLPYNEQFF. The CDR3 coding sequence is TGCGCCAGCAGCTTGGAGGGTTTACCCTACAATGAGCAGTTCTTC.

This chain joins TRBV5-1 and TRBJ2-5, with 10 bases that match TRBD2. The junction had 5 bases not matched to a gene; V was cut back by 2 bases and J by 4 bases. The germline CDR1 and CDR2 sequences are SGHRS and YFSETQ. The CDR3 is 15 amino acids. This chain's CDR3 is CASSFRGLASETQYF. In nucleotides, the CDR3 is TGCGCCAGCAGCTTCCGGGGACTAGCGTCAGAGACCCAGTACTTC.

This clonotype was seen a few times. The chain employs TRBV20-1 and TRBJ2-1, with 9 bases fitting TRBD2. The CDR3 spans 17 residues. V shed 5 bases and J 2 bases; nucleotides not matched to a gene: 13. From germline, CDR1 is DFQATT and CDR2 SNEGSKA (reference sequence). The CDR3 here is CSAGGEKLAGAYNEQFF. CDR3 DNA sequence: TGCAGTGCTGGGGGTGAAAAACTAGCGGGCGCCTACAATGAGCAGTTCTTC.

Only a few counts were recorded for this clonotype. This chain links TRBV3-1 with TRBJ2-5; D possibly corresponds to TRBD1 (5 bases). This CDR3 comprises 15 residues. V dropped 1 base and J dropped 0 bases, with 9 bases sitting between them. The V gene's germline CDR1 is LGHDT and CDR2 YNNKEL (reference sequence). Here the CDR3 DNA reads TGTGCCAGCAGCCAAGGGCAAGGGGACCAAGAGACCCAGTACTTC. This translates into CASSQGQGDQETQYF.

The V call is TRBV20-1, the J call TRBJ1-5; the match to TRBD1 covers 10 bases. V trimming: 0 bases; J trimming: 5 bases; junction bases outside the gene matches: 7. The CDR3 has 16 amino acids. CDR1 and CDR2 from the germline V gene are DFQATT and SNEGSKA (reference sequence). CDR3 region: CSARDPDRGVDQPQHF. Written as DNA, the CDR3 is TGCAGTGCTAGAGATCCGGACAGGGGGGTTGATCAGCCCCAGCATTTT.

This clonotype has a handful of counts. The chain has TRBV6-1 and TRBJ1-1; D gene uncertain. Germline-derived CDR1 and CDR2 are MNHNS and SASEGT. With 5 bases removed from V and 7 bases from J, the gap between germline ends came to 8 bases. The CDR3 extends over 11 amino acids. The CDR3 sequence is CASSSRFEAFF. The DNA of the CDR3 is TGTGCCAGCAGTTCCCGATTTGAAGCTTTCTTT.

This clonotype was observed many times. This chain uses TRBV2 with TRBJ1-5; 8 bases are a match to TRBD1. V gave up 3 bases and J gave up 2 bases; unmatched junction bases: 0. The CDR3 extends over 14 amino acids. The germline V gene has CDR1 SNHLY and CDR2 FYNNEI. This CDR3 is CASSEDRGNQPQHF. CDR3 DNA sequence: TGTGCCAGCAGTGAGGACAGGGGCAATCAGCCCCAGCATTTT.

This clonotype was found a few times. This sequence joins TRBV6-1 and TRBJ1-5, with 9 nucleotides matching TRBD1. Trimming took 6 bases from V and 6 from J; bases not matched to a gene: 12. CDR3 length: 16 amino acids. Per the germline V gene, CDR1 is MNHNS and CDR2 is SASEGT. The CDR3 protein is CASRQSGQGSVQPQHF. The DNA of the CDR3 is TGTGCCAGCAGGCAATCGGGACAGGGAAGCGTTCAGCCCCAGCATTTT.

The chain combines TRBV18 with TRBJ2-3; D remains ambiguous. The CDR3 is 14 residues long. Per the germline V gene, CDR1 is KGHSH and CDR2 is LQKENI. V was trimmed by 2 bases and J by 2 bases, leaving 8 bases between them. In DNA form, the CDR3 reads TGTGCCAGCTCACCAGAGACGGACACAGATACGCAGTATTTT. Protein product: CASSPETDTDTQYF. The variable domain in full, completed from reference TRBV18 and TRBJ2-3, reads NAGVMQNPRHLVRRRGQEARLRCSPMKGHSHVYWYRQLPEEGLKFMVYLQKENIIDESGMPKERFSAEFPKEGPSILRIQQVVRGDSAAYFCASSPETDTDTQYFGPGTRLTVL.

This rearrangement joins TRBV28 to TRBJ2-7, with D possibly TRBD2 on 5 matching bases. The CDR3 length is 12 residues. Germline V gene data show CDR1 as MDHEN and CDR2 as SYDVKM. V was clipped by 6 bases and J by 9 bases, with 15 bases between them. As DNA, the CDR3 is TGTGCCAGCAGCTTGGACGGAGGCGGGCAGTACTTC. Translated, it gives CASSLDGGGQYF.